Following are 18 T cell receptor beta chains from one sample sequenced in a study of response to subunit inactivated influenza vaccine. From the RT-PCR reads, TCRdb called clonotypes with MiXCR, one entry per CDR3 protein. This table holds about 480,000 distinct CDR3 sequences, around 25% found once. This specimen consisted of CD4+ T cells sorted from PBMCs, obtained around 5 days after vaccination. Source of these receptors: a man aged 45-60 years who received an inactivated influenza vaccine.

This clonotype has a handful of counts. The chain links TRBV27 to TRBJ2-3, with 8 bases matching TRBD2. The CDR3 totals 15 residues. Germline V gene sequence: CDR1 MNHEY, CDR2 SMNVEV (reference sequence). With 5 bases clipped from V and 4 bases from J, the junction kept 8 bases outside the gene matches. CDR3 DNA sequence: TGTGCCAGCAGTCCTCAGCGGGAGCCGTCAGATACGCAGTATTTT. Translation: CASSPQREPSDTQYF.

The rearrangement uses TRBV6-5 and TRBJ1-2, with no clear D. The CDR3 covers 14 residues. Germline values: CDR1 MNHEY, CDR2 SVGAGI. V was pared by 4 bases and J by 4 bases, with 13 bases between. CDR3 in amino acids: CASSSTDTAYGYTF. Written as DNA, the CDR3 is TGTGCCAGCAGTTCCACCGACACAGCCTATGGCTACACCTTC.

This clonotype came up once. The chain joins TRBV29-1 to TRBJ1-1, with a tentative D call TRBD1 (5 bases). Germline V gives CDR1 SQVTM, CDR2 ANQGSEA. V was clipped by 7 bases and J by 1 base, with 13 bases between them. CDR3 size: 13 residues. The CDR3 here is CSAISGKNTEAFF. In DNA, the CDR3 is TGCAGCGCTATCTCAGGGAAGAACACTGAAGCTTTCTTT.

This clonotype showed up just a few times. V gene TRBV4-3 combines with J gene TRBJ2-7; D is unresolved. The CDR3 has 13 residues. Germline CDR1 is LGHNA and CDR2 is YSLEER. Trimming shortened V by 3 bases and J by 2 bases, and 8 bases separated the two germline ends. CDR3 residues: CASSHSRTYEQYF. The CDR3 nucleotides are TGCGCCAGCAGCCATAGCCGTACCTACGAGCAGTACTTC.

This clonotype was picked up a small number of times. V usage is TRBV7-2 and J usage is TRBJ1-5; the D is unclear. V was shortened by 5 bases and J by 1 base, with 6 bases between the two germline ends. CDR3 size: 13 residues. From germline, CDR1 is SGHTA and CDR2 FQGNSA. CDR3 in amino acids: CASSTKSNQPQHF. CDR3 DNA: TGTGCCAGCAGCACTAAGAGCAATCAGCCCCAGCATTTT.

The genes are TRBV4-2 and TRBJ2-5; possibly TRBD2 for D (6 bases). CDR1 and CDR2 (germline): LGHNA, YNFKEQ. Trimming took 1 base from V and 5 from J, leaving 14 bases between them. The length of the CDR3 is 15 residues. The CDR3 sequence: CASSQGDSSSETQYF. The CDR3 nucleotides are TGTGCCAGCAGCCAAGGGGACTCCTCGTCGGAGACCCAGTACTTC.

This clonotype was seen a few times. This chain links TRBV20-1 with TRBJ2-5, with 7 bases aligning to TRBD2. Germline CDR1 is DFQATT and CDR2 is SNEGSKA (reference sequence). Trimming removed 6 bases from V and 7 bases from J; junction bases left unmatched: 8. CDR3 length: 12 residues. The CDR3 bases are TGCAGTGCGCGGGAGCTTCAGGGGACCCAGTACTTC. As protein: CSARELQGTQYF.

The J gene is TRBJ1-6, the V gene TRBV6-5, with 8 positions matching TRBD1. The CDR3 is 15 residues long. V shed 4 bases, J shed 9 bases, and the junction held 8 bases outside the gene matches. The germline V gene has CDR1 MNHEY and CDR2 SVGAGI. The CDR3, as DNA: TGTGCCAGCAGTTCCGGCGGGGGACAGGTTTCACCCCTCCACTTT. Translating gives CASSSGGGQVSPLHF.

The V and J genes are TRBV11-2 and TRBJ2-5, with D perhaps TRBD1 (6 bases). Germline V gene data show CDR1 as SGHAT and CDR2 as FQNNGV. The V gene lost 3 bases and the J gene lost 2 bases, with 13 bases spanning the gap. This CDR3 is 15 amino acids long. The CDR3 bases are TGTGCCAGCAGCTTTGGGACACACTCACAAGAGACCCAGTACTTC. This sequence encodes CASSFGTHSQETQYF.

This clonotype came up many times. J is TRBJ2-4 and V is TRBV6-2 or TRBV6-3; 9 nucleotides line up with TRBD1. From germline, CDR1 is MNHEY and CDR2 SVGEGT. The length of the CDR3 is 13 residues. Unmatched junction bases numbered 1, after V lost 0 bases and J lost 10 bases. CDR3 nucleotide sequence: TGTGCCAGCAGTTACTCGGGACAGGGTATTCAGTACTTC. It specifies CASSYSGQGIQYF.

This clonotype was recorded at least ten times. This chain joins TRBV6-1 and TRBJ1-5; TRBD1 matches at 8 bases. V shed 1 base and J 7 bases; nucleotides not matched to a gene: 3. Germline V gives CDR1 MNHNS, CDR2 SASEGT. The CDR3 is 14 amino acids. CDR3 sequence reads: CASSEGTGRQPQHF. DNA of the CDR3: TGTGCCAGCAGTGAAGGGACAGGGCGGCAGCCCCAGCATTTT.

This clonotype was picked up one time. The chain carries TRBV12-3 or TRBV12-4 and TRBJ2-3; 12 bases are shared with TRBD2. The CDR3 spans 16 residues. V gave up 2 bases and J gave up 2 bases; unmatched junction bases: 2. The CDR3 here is CASSLPSGRATDTQYF. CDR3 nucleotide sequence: TGTGCCAGCAGTTTACCTAGCGGGAGGGCCACAGATACGCAGTATTTT.

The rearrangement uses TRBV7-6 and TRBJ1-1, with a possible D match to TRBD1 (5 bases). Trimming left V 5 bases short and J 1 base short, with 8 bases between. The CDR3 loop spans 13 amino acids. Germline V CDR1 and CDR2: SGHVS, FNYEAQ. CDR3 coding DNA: TGTGCCAGCAGCGAGGGACCGAACACTGAAGCTTTCTTT. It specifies CASSEGPNTEAFF.

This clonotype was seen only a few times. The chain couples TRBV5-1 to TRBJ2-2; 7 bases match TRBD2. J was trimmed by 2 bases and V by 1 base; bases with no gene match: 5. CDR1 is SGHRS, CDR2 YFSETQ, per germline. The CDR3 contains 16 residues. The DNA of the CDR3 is TGCGCCAGCAGCTTGCCGGCTAGCGGCAACACCGGGGAGCTGTTTTTT. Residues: CASSLPASGNTGELFF.

The chain's CDR3 is CASSLVRDGYQYF. The CDR3 region has the DNA TGTGCCAGCAGCTTGGTTCGTGACGGCTATCAGTACTTC. V gene TRBV7-2 combines with J gene TRBJ2-4; D remains ambiguous. Germline lookup yields CDR1 SGHTA and CDR2 FQGNSA. This CDR3 comprises 13 residues. Trimming removed 3 bases from V and 12 bases from J, with 15 bases in between. Full variable domain (rest looked up from reference TRBV7-2 and TRBJ2-4): GAGVSQSPSNKVTEKGKDVELRCDPISGHTALYWYRQSLGQGLEFLIYFQGNSAPDKSGLPSDRFSAERTGGSVSTLTIQRTQQEDSAVYLCASSLVRDGYQYFGAGTRLSVL.

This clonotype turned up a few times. CDR3 residues: CASRPPGGGAFEQYF. CDR3 nucleotide sequence: TGTGCCAGCAGACCGCCGGGCGGGGGGGCCTTCGAGCAGTACTTC. The chain joins TRBV28 to TRBJ2-7; 9 nucleotides agree with TRBD2. CDR3 length: 15 residues. V lost 6 bases, J lost 6 bases, and 12 bases stayed unmatched. Germline loops: CDR1 MDHEN, CDR2 SYDVKM.

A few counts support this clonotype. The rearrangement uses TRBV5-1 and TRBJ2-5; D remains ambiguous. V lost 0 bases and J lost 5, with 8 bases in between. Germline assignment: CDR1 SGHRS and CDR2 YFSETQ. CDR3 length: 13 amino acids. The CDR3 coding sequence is TGCGCCAGCAGCTTGGCCAACGGGGAGACCCAGTACTTC. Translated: CASSLANGETQYF.

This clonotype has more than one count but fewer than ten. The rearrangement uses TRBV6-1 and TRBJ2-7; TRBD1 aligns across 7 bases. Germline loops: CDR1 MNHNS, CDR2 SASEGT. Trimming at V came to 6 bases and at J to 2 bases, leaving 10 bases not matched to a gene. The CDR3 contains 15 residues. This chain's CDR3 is CASSETGLLPYEQYF. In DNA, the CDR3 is TGTGCCAGCAGCGAGACAGGGCTACTCCCCTACGAGCAGTACTTC.